This passage covers 2 T cell receptor beta chains from one sample sequenced in a study of blood T cell repertoires in COVID-19. This table comes from immunoSEQ multiplex PCR, and its TCRdb copy is limited to in-frame clones, with some not included. The sample carries 52,000 or so clones, 87% recorded once. The specimen sequenced was peripheral blood. The receptors stem from a man aged 35 to 55 with COVID-19, enrolled during active disease.

This clone was counted a single time. The chain joins TRBV2 to TRBJ2-5; 12 bases fit TRBD1. Germline V lookup: CDR1 SNHLY, CDR2 FYNNEI. CDR3 length: 15 amino acids. V lost 4 bases and J lost 5; bases outside the gene matches: 5. The CDR3 region is CASSGDRGRGETQYF. The CDR3 DNA sequence: TGTGCCAGCAGTGGGGACAGGGGGCGCGGGGAGACCCAGTACTTC.

This clone has more than one count but fewer than ten. The J gene is TRBJ2-7, the V gene TRBV2; 10 bases fit TRBD2. The CDR3 totals 14 residues. V lost 3 bases and J lost 4; bases outside the gene matches: 3. Germline CDR1 and CDR2: SNHLY and FYNNEI. This CDR3 reads CASSELTSGYEQYF. Written as DNA, the CDR3 is TGTGCCAGCAGTGAGTTGACTAGCGGGTACGAGCAGTACTTC.